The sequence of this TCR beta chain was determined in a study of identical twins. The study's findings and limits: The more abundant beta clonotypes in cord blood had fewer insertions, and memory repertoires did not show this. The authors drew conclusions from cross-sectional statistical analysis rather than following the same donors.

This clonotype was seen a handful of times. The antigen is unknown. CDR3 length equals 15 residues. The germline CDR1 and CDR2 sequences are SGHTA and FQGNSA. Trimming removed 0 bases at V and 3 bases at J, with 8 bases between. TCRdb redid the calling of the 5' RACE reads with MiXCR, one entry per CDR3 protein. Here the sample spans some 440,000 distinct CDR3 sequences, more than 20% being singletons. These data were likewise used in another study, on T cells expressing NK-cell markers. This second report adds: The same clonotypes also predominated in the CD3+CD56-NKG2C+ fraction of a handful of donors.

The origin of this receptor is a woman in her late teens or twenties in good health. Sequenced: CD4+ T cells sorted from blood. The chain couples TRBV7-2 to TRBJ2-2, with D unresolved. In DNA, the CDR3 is TGTGCCAGCAGCTTAGCGGCCGGTTACACCGGGGAGCTGTTTTTT. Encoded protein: CASSLAAGYTGELFF.